This passage covers 21 T cell receptor beta chains from one sample sequenced in a study of blood T cell repertoires in COVID-19. Method: immunoSEQ multiplex PCR; TCRdb's copy keeps in-frame clones and lacks some. The sample holds around 250,000 clones, around 81% seen once. Sequencing used peripheral blood. The source is a man aged 25-45 years who had recovered from COVID-19.

The CDR3 DNA reads TGCGCCTCTCAGACTAGCGGGGGCGCGTATGAGCAGTTCTTC. Its protein is CASQTSGGAYEQFF. The chain joins TRBV4-1 to TRBJ2-1; 12 bases are a match to TRBD2. This CDR3 contains 14 residues. V was pared by 11 bases and J by 8 bases, with 10 bases of the junction left unmatched. Germline V gives CDR1 MGHRA, CDR2 YSYEKL.

The chain employs TRBV12-3 or TRBV12-4 and TRBJ2-4; 10 bases match TRBD1. The trim removed 4 bases at V and 8 bases at J, leaving 2 bases unmatched. This CDR3 has 13 amino acids. CDR3 in DNA: TGTGCCAGCAGTTGGGACAGGGGTCACATTCAGTACTTC. Translation gives CASSWDRGHIQYF.

V gene TRBV21-1 combines with J gene TRBJ2-1; the DNA was not used to check the table's D call, TRBD2. TRBV21-1 is noted as a pseudogene. CDR3 length equals 15 residues. CDR3 nucleotide sequence: TGTGCCAGCGGCGGAGAGGGGGGGAGATCGAATGAGCAGTTCTTC. Its translation: CASGGEGGRSNEQFF.

Ten or more counts support this clone. This CDR3 is CARTGGTGVTGELFF. DNA of the CDR3: TGTGCCAGAACCGGGGGGACAGGGGTGACCGGGGAGCTGTTTTTT. The chain is built from TRBV2 and TRBJ2-2; 10 positions agree with TRBD1. This CDR3 is 15 amino acids long. V shed 9 bases and J 5 bases; nucleotides not matched to a gene: 9. Per germline, CDR1 SNHLY and CDR2 FYNNEI. Combining the CDR3 with reference TRBV2 and TRBJ2-2 gives the whole variable domain EPEVTQTPSHQVTQMGQEVILRCVPISNHLYFYWYRQILGQKVEFLVSFYNNEISEKSEIFDDQFSVERPDGSNFTLKIRSTKLEDSAMYFCARTGGTGVTGELFFGEGSRLTVL.

The chain links TRBV10-3 to TRBJ2-7; TRBD1 matches 8 bases. The germline CDR1 and CDR2 sequences are ENHRY and SYGVKD. V gave up 6 bases and J gave up 6 bases; unmatched junction bases: 10. This CDR3 spans 14 amino acids. CDR3 sequence (DNA): TGTGCCATCAGCAAGACAGGGGATACGGGCGAGCAGTACTTC. Protein sequence: CAISKTGDTGEQYF.

The chain is built from TRBV4-1 and TRBJ2-1, with 11 bases that match TRBD1. V lost 8 bases to trimming and J lost 8 bases; unmatched junction nucleotides: 5. The CDR3 sequence is 13 residues long. The germline CDR1 and CDR2 sequences are MGHRA and YSYEKL. The CDR3 nucleotides are TGCGCCAGCCTAGGGACAGGGGGATATGAGCAGTTCTTC. It translates to CASLGTGGYEQFF.

This clone was seen a single time. V gene TRBV27 combines with J gene TRBJ1-6; 9 nucleotides agree with TRBD1. The germline gives CDR1 MNHEY, CDR2 SMNVEV (reference sequence). The CDR3 contains 15 residues. V lost 8 bases and J lost 4; bases outside the gene matches: 6. Here the CDR3 DNA reads TGTGCCAGCGGGGCCGGGACAGGGTATAATTCACCCCTCCACTTT. Translation gives CASGAGTGYNSPLHF.

The rearrangement joins TRBV28 to TRBJ2-7; the D gene is possibly TRBD1 (5 bases). V dropped 6 bases and J dropped 3 bases, with 9 bases sitting between them. CDR1 and CDR2 (germline): MDHEN, SYDVKM. The length of the CDR3 is 12 residues. CDR3 DNA sequence: TGTGCCAGCAGCAAGGACATCTACGAGCAGTACGTC. Amino acid sequence: CASSKDIYEQYV.

The chain links TRBV6-5 to TRBJ2-7, with TRBD1 as a possible D gene (6 bases). Germline V lookup: CDR1 MNHEY, CDR2 SVGAGI. The length of the CDR3 is 12 residues. The V and J ends lost 11 bases and 2 bases respectively, with 13 bases between them. The CDR3 is CAAGQTTYEQYV. As DNA, the CDR3 is TGTGCCGCTGGACAGACGACCTACGAGCAGTACGTC.

This clone appeared many times. The chain uses TRBV4-1 and TRBJ2-3; maybe TRBD2 (5 bases). The CDR3 loop spans 16 amino acids. CDR1 is MGHRA and CDR2 is YSYEKL in the germline V gene. V lost 0 bases and J lost 1, with 11 bases in between. This chain's CDR3 is CASSQDRGSGTDTQYF. As DNA, the CDR3 is TGCGCCAGCAGCCAAGATCGAGGTAGCGGCACAGATACGCAGTATTTT.

This rearrangement joins TRBV7-9 to TRBJ2-3; 7 positions match TRBD1. The trim removed 5 bases at V and 6 bases at J, leaving 20 bases unmatched. Per the germline V gene, CDR1 is SEHNR and CDR2 is FQNEAQ (reference sequence). The length of the CDR3 is 18 residues. The CDR3 loop reads CASSVLGGTVDSRDTQYF. CDR3 coding DNA: TGTGCCAGCAGCGTACTTGGTGGGACAGTCGACAGCAGGGATACGCAGTATTTT.

The gene calls are TRBV5-1 and TRBJ1-4; D uncertain. The V gene's germline CDR1 is SGHRS and CDR2 YFSETQ. This CDR3 region has 13 residues. Trimming pared 0 bases from V and 8 bases from J, leaving 8 bases between. The CDR3 DNA sequence: TGCGCCAGCAGCTTGGGTCCGGGGGAAAAACTGTTTTTT. Amino acids: CASSLGPGEKLFF.

This clone occurred many times. The CDR3 region is CASSLGRGLGEQYF. The CDR3 DNA reads TGCGCCAGCAGCTTGGGTAGGGGGCTGGGCGAGCAGTACTTC. The genes are TRBV5-1 and TRBJ2-7; 7 bases line up with TRBD1. V lost 0 bases to trimming and J lost 6 bases; unmatched junction nucleotides: 6. Germline CDR1 reads SGHRS; CDR2 reads YFSETQ. This CDR3 is 14 amino acids long.

V usage is TRBV11-2 and J usage is TRBJ2-7; D uncertain. V shed 5 bases and J shed 2 bases, with 10 bases lying between them. This CDR3 is built from 13 residues. CDR1 and CDR2 (germline): SGHAT, FQNNGV. In DNA form, the CDR3 reads TGTGCCAGCAGCCCTATGGCGGCCTACGAGCAGTACGTC. This codes for CASSPMAAYEQYV.

Only one count was recorded for this clone. The CDR3 bases are TGTGCCAGCAGTGAACTGGACAGGGGTCAGCCCCAGCATTTT. It is translated as CASSELDRGQPQHF. The rearrangement joins TRBV6-1 to TRBJ1-5, with 9 nucleotides matching TRBD1. From germline, CDR1 is MNHNS and CDR2 SASEGT. Trimming removed 2 bases from V and 6 bases from J; junction bases left unmatched: 2. The CDR3 consists of 14 residues.

This chain links TRBV9 with TRBJ2-2; perhaps TRBD2 as D (5 bases). Germline lookup yields CDR1 SGDLS and CDR2 YYNGEE. The CDR3 runs to 14 residues. Trimming shortened V by 3 bases and J by 7 bases, and 13 bases separated the two germline ends. In nucleotides, the CDR3 is TGTGCCAGCAGCGCCCCGAGCGGTTTCGGGGAGCTGTTTTTT. It is translated as CASSAPSGFGELFF.

The chain is built from TRBV5-4 and TRBJ1-2; 7 positions agree with TRBD1. From germline, CDR1 is SGHNT and CDR2 YYREEE (reference sequence). The CDR3 loop spans 15 amino acids. V was pared by 1 base and J by 7 bases, with 10 bases of the junction left unmatched. The CDR3 DNA reads as TGTGCCAGCAGCTTGAACAGGGGCCAGGGCAGTGGCTACACCTTC. This gives the protein CASSLNRGQGSGYTF.

This rearrangement joins TRBV4-1 to TRBJ1-2; 7 bases match TRBD1. The length of the CDR3 is 19 residues. The junction had 22 bases not matched to a gene; V was cut back by 4 bases and J by 5 bases. CDR1 is MGHRA, CDR2 YSYEKL, per germline. CDR3 protein: CASSRLRKGDSRALYGYTF. Here the CDR3 DNA reads TGCGCCAGCAGCCGCTTGCGGAAAGGGGACAGTAGGGCTCTTTATGGCTACACCTTC.

The V and J genes are TRBV7-3 and TRBJ2-5, with TRBD1 matching 7 bases. The junction had 5 bases not matched to a gene; V was cut back by 5 bases and J by 5 bases. The CDR3 consists of 13 residues. In germline, CDR1 is SGHTA, CDR2 FQGTGA. CDR3 bases: TGTGCCAGCAGCACAGGGGTCAGGGAGACCCAGTACTTC. It specifies CASSTGVRETQYF.

CDR3 bases: TGCGCCAGCAGCTTGGAGTTTAAGCGGGGGGGCGTCTACGAGCAGTACTTC. Protein: CASSLEFKRGGVYEQYF. This chain uses TRBV5-1 with TRBJ2-7; 10 bases line up with TRBD2. Looked up from germline, CDR1 is SGHRS and CDR2 is YFSETQ. The V gene end was trimmed by 0 bases and the J gene end by 3 bases; junction bases not matched to a gene: 9. This CDR3 has 17 residues.

V usage is TRBV5-6 and J usage is TRBJ2-1; D not certain. The germline CDR1 and CDR2 sequences are SGHDT and YYEEEE. The V end was cut by 2 bases, the J end by 4 bases, with 13 bases between. The CDR3 sequence is 15 residues long. The CDR3 loop is CASSLIPVEYNEQFF. DNA for the CDR3: TGTGCCAGCAGCTTAATACCGGTTGAGTACAATGAGCAGTTCTTC.